This T cell receptor (beta chain) was captured in a study of T-cell reconstitution after alpha-beta-depleted transplantation in children. The CDR3 is 15 amino acids. CDR1 is SQVTM and CDR2 is ANQGSEA in the germline V gene. V gave up 1 base and J gave up 5 bases, with 15 bases separating them. Construction of the TCRbeta library involved unique molecular identifiers. TCRdb itself ran the PCR reads through MiXCR, one entry per CDR3 protein. Among about 200,000 distinct CDR3 sequences listed, roughly 6% were seen once. This clonotype was obtained from a girl under two years old with combined immunodeficiency, due to receive a stem cell transplant. The chain carries TRBV29-1 and TRBJ2-1; D might be TRBD1 or TRBD2, each matching 6 bases. The input for sequencing was PBMCs, taken before TCRalphabeta/CD19-depleted stem cell transplant. CDR3 coding DNA: TGCAGCGTTGAAGCAGGGGACTCCAAAAACAATGAGCAGTTCTTC. This encodes CSVEAGDSKNNEQFF.